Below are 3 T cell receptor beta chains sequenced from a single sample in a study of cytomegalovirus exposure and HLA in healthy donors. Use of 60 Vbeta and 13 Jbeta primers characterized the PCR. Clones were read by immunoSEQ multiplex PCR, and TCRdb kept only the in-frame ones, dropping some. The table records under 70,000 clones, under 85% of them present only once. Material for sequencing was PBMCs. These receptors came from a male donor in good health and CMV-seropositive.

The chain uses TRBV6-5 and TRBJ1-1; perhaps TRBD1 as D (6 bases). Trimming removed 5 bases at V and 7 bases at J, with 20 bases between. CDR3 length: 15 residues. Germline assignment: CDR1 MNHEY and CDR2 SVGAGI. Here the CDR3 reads CASSTRDKRSREAFF. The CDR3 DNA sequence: TGTGCCAGCAGTACCCGGGACAAGAGGAGCCGTGAAGCTTTCTTT.

The CDR3 DNA is TGCGCCAGCAGTGACGGGGACTCTAGCACAGATACGCAGTATTTT. Its protein product is CASSDGDSSTDTQYF. The chain links TRBV10-2 to TRBJ2-3; possibly TRBD2 for D (6 bases). V was cut by 3 bases and J by 0 bases, with 10 bases left in between. This CDR3 has 15 residues. Germline CDR1 and CDR2: WSHSY and SAAADI.

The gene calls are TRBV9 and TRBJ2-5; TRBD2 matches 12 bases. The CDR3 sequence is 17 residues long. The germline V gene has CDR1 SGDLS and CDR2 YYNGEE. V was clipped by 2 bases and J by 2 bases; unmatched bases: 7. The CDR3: CASSVQTSGGGQETQYF. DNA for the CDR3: TGTGCCAGCAGCGTCCAGACTAGCGGGGGAGGGCAAGAGACCCAGTACTTC.